The next 18 T cell receptor beta chains were all read from a single sample in a study of shared clonotypes between healthy human individuals. This table comes from immunoSEQ multiplex PCR, and its TCRdb copy is limited to in-frame clones, with some not included. The sample lists some 96,000 clones; more than 45% were seen once. What was sequenced was PBMCs. Source of these receptors: a woman aged 40 to 50 in good health. Some clones in this sample may be carry-over from other donors' samples.

The chain links TRBV7-6 to TRBJ1-6; the D gene is possibly TRBD1 (6 bases). The CDR3 sequence is 15 residues long. V lost 4 bases to trimming and J lost 0 bases, with 7 bases between them. Germline assignment: CDR1 SGHVS and CDR2 FNYEAQ. For the CDR3, the DNA is TGTGCCAGCAGCTCGGACAGCTCCTATAATTCACCCCTCCACTTT. This encodes CASSSDSSYNSPLHF.

This chain uses TRBV28 with TRBJ1-5; TRBD1 matches 8 bases. The germline CDR1 and CDR2 sequences are MDHEN and SYDVKM. V was clipped by 5 bases and J by 5 bases; unmatched bases: 20. There are 19 residues in the CDR3. CDR3 region: CASSPLPKQGVVRDQPQHF. As DNA, the CDR3 is TGTGCCAGCAGTCCACTACCGAAACAGGGGGTGGTCCGAGATCAGCCCCAGCATTTT.

This chain links TRBV29-1 with TRBJ2-5; 8 bases align to TRBD1. This CDR3 is 14 amino acids long. Unmatched junction bases numbered 8, after V lost 3 bases and J lost 5 bases. CDR1 is SQVTM and CDR2 is ANQGSEA in the germline V gene. The CDR3 spells CSVDPTGVRETQYF. CDR3 sequence (DNA): TGCAGCGTTGACCCGACAGGGGTTCGGGAGACCCAGTACTTC.

This sequence joins TRBV30 and TRBJ1-1, with a tentative D call TRBD1 (6 bases). From germline, CDR1 is GTSNPN and CDR2 SVGIG (reference sequence). This CDR3 region has 14 residues. Trimming cost V 0 bases and J 4 bases, with 12 bases left between them. CDR3: CAWSVLGARTEAFF. CDR3 in DNA: TGTGCCTGGAGTGTATTGGGGGCGCGCACTGAAGCTTTCTTT. The variable domain in full, with the rest retrieved from reference TRBV30 and TRBJ1-1, is SQTIHQWPATLVQPVGSPLSLECTVEGTSNPNLYWYRQAAGRGLQLLFYSVGIGQISSEVPQNLSASRPQDRQFILSSKKLLLSDSGFYLCAWSVLGARTEAFFGQGTRLTVV.

The chain employs TRBV29-1 and TRBJ2-7; a possible D gene is TRBD2 (6 bases). This CDR3 comprises 11 residues. Germline CDR1 SQVTM, CDR2 ANQGSEA. Trimming cost V 6 bases and J 5 bases, with 11 bases left between them. CDR3: CSVEEGNEQYF. The CDR3 DNA follows: TGCAGCGTCGAGGAGGGGAACGAGCAGTACTTC.

Comment on this clone: One end of the junction is discordant with germline, which a read error may explain. The genes are TRBV7-9 and TRBJ2-3; unclear D gene. The CDR3 contains 14 residues. CDR1 is SEHNR and CDR2 is FQNEAQ in the germline V gene (reference sequence). This chain's CDR3 is CASSQDSSRATQYF. CDR3 in DNA: TGCGCCAGCAGCCAAGATAGCAGCCGGGCTACGCAGTATTTT.

This CDR3 reads CASSTPAGGNYGYTF. In DNA form, the CDR3 reads TGTGCCAGTAGTACCCCGGCAGGGGGCAACTATGGCTACACCTTC. The rearrangement uses TRBV19 and TRBJ1-2, with 8 positions matching TRBD1. The CDR3 is 15 amino acids. Looked up from germline, CDR1 is LNHDA and CDR2 is SQIVND (reference sequence). V was clipped by 4 bases and J by 2 bases; unmatched bases: 6.

Only a few counts were recorded for this clone. The chain couples TRBV4-2 to TRBJ2-7; D not resolved. Trimming left V 1 base short and J 7 bases short, with 11 bases between. The germline CDR1 and CDR2 sequences are LGHNA and YNFKEQ. The CDR3 runs 13 residues. CDR3 sequence reads: CASSQGSRPEQYF. The DNA of the CDR3 is TGTGCCAGCAGCCAAGGGAGCCGGCCGGAGCAGTACTTC.

The V and J genes are TRBV7-9 and TRBJ1-4; a possible D gene is TRBD1 (6 bases). This CDR3 is 15 amino acids long. The germline CDR1 and CDR2 sequences are SEHNR and FQNEAQ (reference sequence). Trimming stripped 1 base from V and 5 bases from J, with 11 bases between. DNA for the CDR3: TGTGCCAGCAGCTTAGGCGGACAGAGAAATGAAAAACTGTTTTTT. This translates into CASSLGGQRNEKLFF.

This clone was recorded many times. Here the CDR3 DNA reads TGTGCCAGCAGCCCCGTGAGCTTCCAAGAGACCCAGTACTTC. Translating it yields CASSPVSFQETQYF. V usage is TRBV28 and J usage is TRBJ2-5; no clear D gene. The CDR3 runs to 14 residues. Germline-derived CDR1 and CDR2 are MDHEN and SYDVKM. V dropped 6 bases and J dropped 1 base, with 12 bases sitting between them.

This clone was seen a few times. The rearrangement links TRBV7-2 to TRBJ2-1; D is unclear. The CDR3 contains 15 residues. V was pared by 2 bases and J by 10 bases, with 18 bases between. Per the germline V gene, CDR1 is SGHTA and CDR2 is FQGNSA. CDR3 protein: CASSLRASAASEQFF. The CDR3, as DNA: TGTGCCAGCAGCTTAAGAGCTTCGGCGGCGTCGGAGCAGTTCTTC.

This chain joins TRBV29-1 and TRBJ2-7; 8 positions match TRBD2. Unmatched junction bases numbered 8, after V lost 1 base and J lost 3 bases. CDR3 length: 15 residues. Germline V CDR1 and CDR2: SQVTM, ANQGSEA. The CDR3 loop is CSVEAEAGASYEQYF. In DNA, the CDR3 is TGCAGCGTTGAAGCCGAAGCGGGAGCTAGCTACGAGCAGTACTTC.

V and J are TRBV30 and TRBJ1-1, with a tentative D call TRBD1 (6 bases). From germline, CDR1 is GTSNPN and CDR2 SVGIG (reference sequence). With 2 bases removed from V and 3 bases from J, the gap between germline ends came to 13 bases. The CDR3 is made up of 14 amino acids. CDR3 amino acids: CAWSPGARYTEAFF. DNA of the CDR3: TGTGCCTGGAGTCCGGGGGCGCGGTACACTGAAGCTTTCTTT.

The J gene is TRBJ1-3, the V gene TRBV5-1; possible D gene TRBD1, 5 bases. Trimming took 3 bases from V and 3 from J, leaving 10 bases between them. The CDR3 has 14 amino acids. Per germline, CDR1 SGHRS and CDR2 YFSETQ. The CDR3 region is CASSSGTLGNTIYF. CDR3 coding DNA: TGCGCCAGCAGCTCCGGGACGCTTGGAAACACCATATATTTT.

This clone was counted at least ten times. The genes are TRBV29-1 and TRBJ1-2, with a weak D call TRBD1 (5 bases). Per germline, CDR1 SQVTM and CDR2 ANQGSEA. The CDR3 consists of 13 residues. The V gene lost 3 bases and the J gene lost 8 bases, with 16 bases spanning the gap. CDR3 in DNA: TGCAGCGTTGACATTGCGGGTACAGGCGGCTACACCTTC. Translated: CSVDIAGTGGYTF.

J is TRBJ1-2 and V is TRBV30, with D possibly being TRBD1 (6 bases). The CDR3 is 13 residues long. CDR1 GTSNPN and CDR2 SVGIG come from the germline V gene (reference sequence). V was pared by 1 base and J by 4 bases, with 10 bases between. The DNA for the CDR3 is TGTGCCTGGAGTGGCCGGGACACCTATGGCTACACCTTC. The encoded protein is CAWSGRDTYGYTF.

As concerns this clone: A read error may explain this, as a much larger clone is one base away. Given the absence of the conserved phenylalanine or tryptophan at the CDR3 end, a read error is likely. The chain is built from TRBV30 and TRBJ1-4; D is unresolved. Germline assignment: CDR1 GTSNPN and CDR2 SVGIG (reference sequence). V was shortened by 2 bases and J by 3 bases, with 7 bases between the two germline ends. This CDR3 contains 13 residues. Written as DNA, the CDR3 is TGTGCCTGGAGTCCCGGGGCTAATGAAAAACTGTTTTGT. Protein sequence: CAWSPGANEKLFC.

This clone occurred a few times. The rearrangement links TRBV4-2 to TRBJ2-4; D remains ambiguous. Trimming pared 1 base from V and 1 base from J, leaving 8 bases between. Germline assignment: CDR1 LGHNA and CDR2 YNFKEQ. The CDR3 is 15 amino acids. The CDR3 DNA reads as TGTGCCAGCAGCCAAGGCAGACGGGCCAAAAACATTCAGTACTTC. Encoded protein: CASSQGRRAKNIQYF.